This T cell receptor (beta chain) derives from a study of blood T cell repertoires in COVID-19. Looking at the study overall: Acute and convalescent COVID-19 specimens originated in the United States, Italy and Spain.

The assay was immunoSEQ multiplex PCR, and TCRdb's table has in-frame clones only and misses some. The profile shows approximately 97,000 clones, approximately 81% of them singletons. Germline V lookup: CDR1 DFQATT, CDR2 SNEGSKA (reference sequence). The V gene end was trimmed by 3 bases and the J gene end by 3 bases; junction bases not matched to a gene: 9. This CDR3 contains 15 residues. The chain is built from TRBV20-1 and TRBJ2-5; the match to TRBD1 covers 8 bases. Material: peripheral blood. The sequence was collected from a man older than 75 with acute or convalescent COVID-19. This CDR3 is CSASPPGGVKETQYF. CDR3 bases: TGCAGTGCTAGTCCCCCAGGGGGCGTGAAAGAGACCCAGTACTTC.